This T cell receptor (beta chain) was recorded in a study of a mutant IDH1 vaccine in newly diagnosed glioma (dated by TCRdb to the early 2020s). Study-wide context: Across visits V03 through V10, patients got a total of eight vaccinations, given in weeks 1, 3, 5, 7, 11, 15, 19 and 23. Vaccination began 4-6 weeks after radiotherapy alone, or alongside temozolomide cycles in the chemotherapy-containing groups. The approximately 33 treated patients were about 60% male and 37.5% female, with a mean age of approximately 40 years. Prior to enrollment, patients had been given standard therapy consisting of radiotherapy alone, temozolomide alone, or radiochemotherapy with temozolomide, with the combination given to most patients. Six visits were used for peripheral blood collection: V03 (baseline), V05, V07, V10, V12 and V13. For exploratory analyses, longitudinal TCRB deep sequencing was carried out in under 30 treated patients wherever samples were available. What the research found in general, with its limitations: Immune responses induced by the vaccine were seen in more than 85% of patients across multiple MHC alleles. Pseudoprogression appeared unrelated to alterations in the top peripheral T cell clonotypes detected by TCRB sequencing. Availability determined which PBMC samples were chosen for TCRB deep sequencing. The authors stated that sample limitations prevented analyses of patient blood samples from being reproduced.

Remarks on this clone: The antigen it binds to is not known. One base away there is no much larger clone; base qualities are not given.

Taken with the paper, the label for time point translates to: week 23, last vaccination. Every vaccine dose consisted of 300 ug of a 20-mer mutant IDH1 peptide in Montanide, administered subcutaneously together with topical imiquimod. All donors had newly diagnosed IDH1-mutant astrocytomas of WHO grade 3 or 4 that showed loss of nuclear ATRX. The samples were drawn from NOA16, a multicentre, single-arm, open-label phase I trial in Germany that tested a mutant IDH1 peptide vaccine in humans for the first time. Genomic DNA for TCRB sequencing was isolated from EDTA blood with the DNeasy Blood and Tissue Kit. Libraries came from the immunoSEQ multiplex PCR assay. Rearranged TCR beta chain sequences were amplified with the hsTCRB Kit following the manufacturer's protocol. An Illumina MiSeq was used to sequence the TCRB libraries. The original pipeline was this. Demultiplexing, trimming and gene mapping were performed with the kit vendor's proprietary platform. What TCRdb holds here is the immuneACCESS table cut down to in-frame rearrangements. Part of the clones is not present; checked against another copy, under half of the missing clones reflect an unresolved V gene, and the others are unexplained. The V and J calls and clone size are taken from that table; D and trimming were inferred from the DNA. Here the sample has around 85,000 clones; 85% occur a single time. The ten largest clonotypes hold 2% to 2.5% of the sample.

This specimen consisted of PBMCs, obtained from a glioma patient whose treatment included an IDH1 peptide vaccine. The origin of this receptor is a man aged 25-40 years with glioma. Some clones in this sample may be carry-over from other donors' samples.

The DNA sequence is TGCGCCAGCAGTGAGTCTAAACCGAACACTGAAGCTTTCTTT. Its coded protein is CASSESKPNTEAFF. The chain couples TRBV10-1 to TRBJ1-1; no D gene is confidently identified. A distance of 6 bases separates the germline ends of V and J, which lose 0 bases and 1 base respectively. The CDR3 spans 14 residues, from the cysteine through the phenylalanine. The retained sequence is limited to the CDR3, 42 bases, with the frame set at the first base. CDR1 WNHNN and CDR2 SYGVQD are derived from the germline V gene (reference sequence).